This T cell receptor (beta chain) was sequenced in a study of T cell responses to AZD1222 COVID-19 vaccine. This clone was recorded once. Only in-frame clones appear in the TCRdb table, and some are missing; sequencing was by immunoSEQ multiplex PCR. The sample carries about 120,000 clones, around 92% recorded once. This CDR3 is built from 15 residues. Trimming took 3 bases from V and 3 from J, leaving 11 bases between them. Germline-derived CDR1 and CDR2 are LNHNV and YYDKDF (reference sequence). The sequence derives from an adult in good health. V gene TRBV15 combines with J gene TRBJ1-4; possible D gene TRBD1, 5 bases. The sequences come from peripheral blood, collected on day 0 of AZD1222 vaccination. The CDR3 region has the DNA TGTGCCACCAGCAGCAGCAGGGTCCCTAATGAAAAACTGTTTTTT. It encodes CATSSSRVPNEKLFF.